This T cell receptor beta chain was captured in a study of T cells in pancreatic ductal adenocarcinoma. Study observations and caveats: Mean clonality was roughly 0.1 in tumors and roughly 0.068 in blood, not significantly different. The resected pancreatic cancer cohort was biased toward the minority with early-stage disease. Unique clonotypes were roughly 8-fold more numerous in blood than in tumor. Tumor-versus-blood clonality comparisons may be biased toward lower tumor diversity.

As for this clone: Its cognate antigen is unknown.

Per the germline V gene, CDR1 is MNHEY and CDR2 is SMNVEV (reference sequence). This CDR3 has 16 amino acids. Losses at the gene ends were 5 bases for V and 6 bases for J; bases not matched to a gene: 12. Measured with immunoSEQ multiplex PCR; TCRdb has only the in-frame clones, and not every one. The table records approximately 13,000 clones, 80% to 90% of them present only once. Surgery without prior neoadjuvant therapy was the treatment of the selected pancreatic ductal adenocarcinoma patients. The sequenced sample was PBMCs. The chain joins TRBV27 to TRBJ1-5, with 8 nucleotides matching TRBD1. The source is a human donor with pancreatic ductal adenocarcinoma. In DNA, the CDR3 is TGTGCCAGCAGTGCTACCGGGACAGGTTCAGTTCAGCCCCAGCATTTT. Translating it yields CASSATGTGSVQPQHF.